The clone carrying this TCR beta chain was counted at least ten times. This entry is derived from a study of T cells in Graves' hyperthyroidism and ophthalmopathy. Study-level background: The authors collected peripheral blood at initial diagnosis, before any treatment.

Germline V CDR1 and CDR2: MDHEN, SYDVKM. The ends lost 5 bases at V and 4 bases at J; junction bases unmatched: 2. This CDR3 comprises 14 residues. From RNA transcripts, TCR beta CDR3 regions were amplified. The HTBI primer set served for first-round RT-PCR of the TCR CDR3. In TCRdb, the multiplex PCR reads were re-called with MiXCR into one record per CDR3 protein. In the table there are some 620,000 distinct CDR3 sequences, around 15% of which are singletons. Hyperthyroidism, newly diagnosed and lasting under 2 months, affected patients aged 18 to 65. Exclusion of patients followed from uncontrolled infection, other autoimmune disease, pregnancy or lactation.

This clonotype was obtained from a woman in her 30s with Graves' hyperthyroidism. This chain connects TRBV28 to TRBJ1-4; 9 nucleotides align to TRBD1. Sequenced: blood. CDR3 DNA: TGTGCCAGCAGTCGGACAGGGGATAATGAAAAACTGTTTTTT. Translation gives CASSRTGDNEKLFF.